These 27 T cell receptor beta chains originate from one sample sequenced in a study of blood T cell repertoires in COVID-19. Assay: immunoSEQ multiplex PCR; the TCRdb copy retains only in-frame clones and omits some. The sample contains under 200,000 clones, under 80% of which appear only once. The source material was peripheral blood. The origin of the receptors is a man in his 70s with acute or convalescent COVID-19.

The chain has TRBV3-1 (or the pseudogene TRBV3-2) and TRBJ2-1; the match to TRBD2 covers 14 bases. In germline, CDR1 is LGHDT, CDR2 YNNKEL (reference sequence). The CDR3 is 14 amino acids. J lost 8 bases, V lost 10 bases, and 7 bases had no gene match. The CDR3 here is CATAGTSGSDEQFF. The CDR3 region has the DNA TGTGCCACCGCCGGGACTAGCGGGAGTGATGAGCAGTTCTTC.

This clone appeared a few times. The chain joins TRBV21-1 to TRBJ2-3; the D segment call TRBD2 is taken from the table without a DNA check. TRBV21-1 is marked as a pseudogene. This CDR3 is 14 amino acids long. The CDR3 DNA follows: TGTGCCAGCAGGAGGACTAGCGGCACAGATACGCAGTATTTT. Encoded protein: CASRRTSGTDTQYF.

J is TRBJ2-1 and V is TRBV28, with D perhaps TRBD2 (6 bases). From germline, CDR1 is MDHEN and CDR2 SYDVKM. There are 15 residues in the CDR3. V gave up 5 bases and J gave up 4 bases, with 15 bases separating them. The CDR3 protein is CASSIPSGLYNEQFF. CDR3 in DNA: TGTGCCAGCAGTATACCCTCGGGACTGTACAATGAGCAGTTCTTC. Full variable domain (outside the CDR3, taken from reference TRBV28 and TRBJ2-1): DVKVTQSSRYLVKRTGEKVFLECVQDMDHENMFWYRQDPGLGLRLIYFSYDVKMKEKGDIPEGYSVSREKKERFSLILESASTNQTSMYLCASSIPSGLYNEQFFGPGTRLTVL.

For this clone: The identical CDR3 is also encoded by other nucleotide sequences in the sample. This chain connects TRBV5-1 to TRBJ2-7; 10 bases match TRBD1. V lost 2 bases, J lost 4 bases, and 3 bases stayed unmatched. CDR1 is SGHRS and CDR2 is YFSETQ in the germline V gene. The CDR3 contains 14 residues. Here the CDR3 reads CASSLRDRGYEQYF. The DNA for the CDR3 is TGCGCCAGCAGCTTAAGGGACAGGGGTTACGAGCAGTACTTC.

J is TRBJ2-4 and V is TRBV2, with D maybe TRBD1 (5 bases). V was shortened by 8 bases and J by 3 bases, with 11 bases between the two germline ends. CDR1 and CDR2 from the germline V gene are SNHLY and FYNNEI. The CDR3 length is 13 residues. The CDR3 sequence is CASEKGVKNIQYF. The CDR3 DNA is TGTGCCAGCGAGAAAGGGGTCAAAAACATTCAGTACTTC.

The chain links TRBV7-8 to TRBJ2-7; possible D gene TRBD2, 6 bases. The CDR3 totals 15 residues. Germline V gene sequence: CDR1 SGHVS, CDR2 FQNEAQ. V lost 3 bases and J 2 bases, leaving 14 bases between the germline ends. CDR3 in DNA: TGTGCCAGCAGCTTGGGGGGACCGCGAACCTACGAGCAGTACTTC. Translating it yields CASSLGGPRTYEQYF.

To note about this clone: This may come from a read error, since a much larger clone is one base off. The CDR3 reads CASSLAKNTEAFF. CDR3 DNA: TGCGCCAGCAGCTTGGCCAAGAACACTGAAGCTTTCTTT. The chain employs TRBV5-1 and TRBJ1-1; unclear D gene. CDR3 size: 13 residues. V shed 0 bases and J shed 1 base, with 4 bases lying between them. Germline CDR1 and CDR2: SGHRS and YFSETQ.

The rearrangement links TRBV19 to TRBJ1-4, with 9 bases aligning to TRBD1. CDR3 length equals 13 residues. Germline CDR1 LNHDA, CDR2 SQIVND (reference sequence). V lost 10 bases and J lost 6; bases outside the gene matches: 6. CDR3 DNA: TGTGCCACGAGACAGGGGGAGTATGAAAAACTGTTTTTT. Protein: CATRQGEYEKLFF.

This clone was observed a handful of times. The J gene is TRBJ2-7, the V gene TRBV6-1; 8 positions match TRBD2. The J segment lost 7 bases and the V segment lost 3 bases, leaving 26 bases of the junction unmatched. The germline V gene encodes CDR1 MNHNS and CDR2 SASEGT. The CDR3 length is 20 residues. CDR3 sequence (DNA): TGTGCCAGCAGTGAGTTGAGATTGGATGCGACTAGCGCGTGGGCGAAGGAGCAGTACTTC. Protein product: CASSELRLDATSAWAKEQYF.

This chain connects TRBV5-1 to TRBJ1-4; D gene unclear. The CDR3 totals 15 residues. Germline CDR1 SGHRS, CDR2 YFSETQ. The V end was cut by 3 bases, the J end by 4 bases, with 13 bases between. CDR3 in amino acids: CASSSRGAGNEKLFF. CDR3 coding DNA: TGCGCCAGCAGCTCCCGGGGAGCCGGTAATGAAAAACTGTTTTTT.

This chain links TRBV24-1 with TRBJ2-7, with D perhaps TRBD2 (6 bases). V lost 4 bases, J lost 5 bases, and 20 bases lay in between. CDR3 length: 16 residues. CDR1 and CDR2 from the germline V gene are KGHDR and SFDVKD. CDR3 nucleotides: TGTGCCACCAGTGACCCGGGTCGGGGGAGCAGGGACGAGCAGTACTTC. Its translation: CATSDPGRGSRDEQYF.

V gene TRBV9 combines with J gene TRBJ2-6; the D gene is possibly TRBD1 (6 bases). The CDR3 contains 17 residues. Trimming cost V 4 bases and J 3 bases, with 17 bases left between them. Germline CDR1 reads SGDLS; CDR2 reads YYNGEE. DNA for the CDR3: TGTGCCAGCAGCTTGGACAGTCCATGGGGTGGGGCCAACGTCCTGACTTTC. Translation: CASSLDSPWGGANVLTF. The full variable domain, with the rest looked up from reference TRBV9 and TRBJ2-6, is DSGVTQTPKHLITATGQRVTLRCSPRSGDLSVYWYQQSLDQGLQFLIQYYNGEERAKGNILERFSAQQFPDLHSELNLSSLELGDSALYFCASSLDSPWGGANVLTFGAGSRLTVL.

V gene TRBV15 combines with J gene TRBJ1-1, with a possible D match to TRBD1 (5 bases). From germline, CDR1 is LNHNV and CDR2 YYDKDF (reference sequence). V lost 5 bases and J lost 5, with 15 bases in between. This CDR3 contains 14 residues. The CDR3 nucleotides are TGTGCCACCAGCGTGCGTGGGGCCGTGACTGAAGCTTTCTTT. It is translated as CATSVRGAVTEAFF.

The V and J genes are TRBV6-6 and TRBJ1-2; no firm D call. Per the germline V gene, CDR1 is MNHNY and CDR2 is SVGAGI (reference sequence). This CDR3 comprises 13 residues. Trimming stripped 5 bases from V and 0 bases from J, with 7 bases between. For the CDR3, the DNA is TGTGCCAGCAGTCCACAGCCTAACTATGGCTACACCTTC. Its translation: CASSPQPNYGYTF.

This clone rates as medium-sized. The chain couples TRBV28 to TRBJ2-1, with D possibly being TRBD2 (6 bases). Trimming pared 5 bases from V and 4 bases from J, leaving 15 bases between. This CDR3 region has 15 residues. CDR1 and CDR2 from the germline V gene are MDHEN and SYDVKM. The CDR3 region is CASSHQRVEYNEQFF. In DNA form, the CDR3 reads TGTGCCAGCAGTCATCAGCGGGTAGAATACAATGAGCAGTTCTTC.

V is TRBV4-2 and J is TRBJ1-1; 7 bases map to TRBD1. CDR1 LGHNA and CDR2 YNFKEQ come from the germline V gene. J was trimmed by 1 base and V by 0 bases; bases with no gene match: 8. The CDR3 contains 17 residues. This CDR3 reads CASSQDRGVSGNTEAFF. DNA for the CDR3: TGTGCCAGCAGCCAAGACAGGGGGGTTAGCGGGAACACTGAAGCTTTCTTT.

This chain uses TRBV11-2 with TRBJ1-1, with TRBD1 matching over 8 bases. CDR3 size: 16 residues. V shed 5 bases, J shed 4 bases, and the junction held 12 bases outside the gene matches. Germline assignment: CDR1 SGHAT and CDR2 FQNNGV. DNA for the CDR3: TGTGCCAGCAGCGACCGGACAGGGATTATGGGCACTGAAGCTTTCTTT. This gives the protein CASSDRTGIMGTEAFF.

The rearrangement uses TRBV27 and TRBJ2-5; D may be TRBD1 (5 bases). Per the germline V gene, CDR1 is MNHEY and CDR2 is SMNVEV (reference sequence). This CDR3 has 15 amino acids. V was pared by 3 bases and J by 1 base, with 12 bases between. The chain's CDR3 is CASSFTGAFQETQYF. For the CDR3, the DNA is TGTGCCAGCAGTTTTACAGGCGCTTTCCAAGAGACCCAGTACTTC.

The chain uses TRBV5-1 and TRBJ2-1; 9 nucleotides agree with TRBD1. The CDR3 covers 14 residues. V lost 4 bases, J lost 9 bases, and 8 bases stayed unmatched. Germline V lookup: CDR1 SGHRS, CDR2 YFSETQ. CDR3 DNA: TGCGCCAGCAGCCCCGGGACAGGGCTCACTGAGCAGTTCTTC. Translated: CASSPGTGLTEQFF.

CDR3 in DNA: TGTGCCAGCAGTTTATTCGGGGGCTCTGGAAACACCATATATTTT. Encoded protein: CASSLFGGSGNTIYF. The chain combines TRBV27 with TRBJ1-3, with TRBD1 as a possible D gene (5 bases). The germline V gene encodes CDR1 MNHEY and CDR2 SMNVEV (reference sequence). V was trimmed by 1 base and J by 0 bases, leaving 7 bases between them. This CDR3 contains 15 residues.

V is TRBV3-1 (or the pseudogene TRBV3-2) and J is TRBJ2-1; 10 bases match TRBD2. This CDR3 has 20 residues. Trimming cost V 7 bases and J 5 bases; bases outside gene matches: 23. Germline V lookup: CDR1 LGHDT, CDR2 YNNKEL (reference sequence). The CDR3 sequence: CASTHYLNVEASGRDNEQFF. The CDR3 DNA reads TGTGCCAGCACCCATTATCTCAACGTCGAGGCTAGCGGGAGAGACAATGAGCAGTTCTTC.

CDR3 amino acids: CASSSATGGTGELFF. The CDR3 nucleotides read TGTGCCAGCAGCTCCGCGACAGGGGGTACCGGGGAGCTGTTTTTT. The rearrangement links TRBV11-3 to TRBJ2-2; 9 nucleotides agree with TRBD1. The germline gives CDR1 SGHNT, CDR2 YENEEA. J lost 5 bases, V lost 4 bases, and 5 bases had no gene match. This CDR3 is 15 amino acids long.

As DNA, the CDR3 is TGTGCCAGCAGTCGAAATACAGGGGTCCAAGAGACCCAGTACTTC. It translates to CASSRNTGVQETQYF. The V gene is TRBV3-1 (or the pseudogene TRBV3-2), the J gene TRBJ2-5; 7 nucleotides match TRBD1. The CDR3 loop spans 15 amino acids. CDR1 is LGHDT and CDR2 is YNNKEL in the germline V gene (reference sequence). Trimming removed 6 bases from V and 1 base from J; junction bases left unmatched: 8.

V is TRBV30 and J is TRBJ1-2; D gene ambiguous. Trimming removed 0 bases from V and 4 bases from J, with 9 bases in between. The CDR3 runs to 13 residues. Germline V gene sequence: CDR1 GTSNPN, CDR2 SVGIG (reference sequence). CDR3 sequence reads: CAWSVSGGYGYTF. The CDR3 DNA sequence: TGTGCCTGGAGTGTAAGTGGCGGCTATGGCTACACCTTC.

The rearrangement links TRBV6-5 to TRBJ2-1; TRBD2 agrees at 8 bases. The CDR3 is made up of 14 amino acids. Germline CDR1 is MNHEY and CDR2 is SVGAGI. Unmatched junction bases numbered 14, after V lost 10 bases and J lost 9 bases. The CDR3 loop reads CATQRGSPPGEQFF. CDR3 DNA sequence: TGTGCCACTCAGCGGGGGTCTCCTCCCGGTGAGCAGTTCTTC.

This clone showed up just a few times. The CDR3 here is CASSLSTSATYEQYF. CDR3 DNA: TGTGCCAGCAGTTTAAGTACTAGCGCCACCTACGAGCAGTACTTC. The chain couples TRBV28 to TRBJ2-7; 7 positions agree with TRBD2. CDR1 is MDHEN and CDR2 is SYDVKM in the germline V gene. After removal of 2 bases from V and 2 bases from J, the junction contained 6 bases not matched to a gene. This CDR3 region has 15 residues.

This chain connects TRBV30 to TRBJ2-7, with D possibly TRBD2 on 5 matching bases. This CDR3 spans 12 amino acids. Germline V CDR1 and CDR2: GTSNPN, SVGIG (reference sequence). With 0 bases removed from V and 6 bases from J, the gap between germline ends came to 9 bases. The CDR3 bases are TGTGCCTGGAGTGTAGAGGGCACCGAGCAGTACTTC. This codes for CAWSVEGTEQYF.